These T cell receptor beta chains were read from a single sample in a study of CD8+ T cells in alopecia areata. Profiling relied on immunoSEQ multiplex PCR, and the TCRdb table lists in-frame clones only, not all of them. This sample yields around 100,000 clones, of which roughly 40% are seen a single time; roughly 18% belongs to the top ten. Sequencing used CD8+ T cells sorted from blood, obtained at week 24, from a patient treated with tofacitinib. Source of these receptors: a human donor with alopecia areata. CDR3s include the opening cysteine and the closing phenylalanine or tryptophan. The D gene is left open where the match is weak. The size field is filled for only some rows; it gives once, few, many or a size class.

once	.	TRBV29-1	TRBJ2-7	CSVEVVGRSSTYEQYF	TGCAGCGTTGAGGTTGTCGGCAGATCATCCACTTACGAGCAGTACTTC
.	TRBD1	TRBV19	TRBJ2-7	CASSISTPMTGTGIPYEQYF	TGTGCCAGTAGTATATCAACTCCCATGACCGGGACAGGGATTCCCTACGAGCAGTACTTC
.	.	TRBV9	TRBJ2-4	CASSPSFVLAKNIQYF	TGTGCCAGCAGCCCCTCCTTCGTACTAGCCAAAAACATTCAGTACTTC
.	TRBD2	TRBV7-9	TRBJ2-1	CASSLEVRLAGPYNEQFF	TGTGCCAGCAGCTTAGAGGTTAGGCTAGCGGGACCCTACAATGAGCAGTTCTTC
.	.	TRBV30	TRBJ1-1	CAWAQDIYTEAFF	TGTGCCTGGGCCCAAGACATTTACACTGAAGCTTTCTTT
.	.	TRBV29-1	TRBJ2-5	CSVEGARETQYF	TGCAGCGTTGAAGGAGCTCGGGAGACCCAGTACTTC
.	.	TRBV7-8	TRBJ1-5	CASSLGLQPQHF	TGTGCCAGCAGCTTAGGTCTCCAGCCCCAGCATTTT
.	TRBD2	TRBV4-1	TRBJ2-1	CASRDLAGGYNEQFF	TGCGCCAGCAGGGATCTAGCGGGAGGGTACAATGAGCAGTTCTTC
few	.	TRBV14	TRBJ2-7	CASSQMKHRYEQYF	TGTGCCAGCAGCCAGATGAAACATCGCTACGAGCAGTACTTC
.	.	TRBV4-2	TRBJ2-7	CASSPASGTLSYEQYF	TGTGCCAGCAGCCCTGCCTCCGGGACTCTGTCCTACGAGCAGTACTTC
.	TRBD2	TRBV2	TRBJ2-2	CASRGQLAGRNTGELFF	TGTGCCAGCAGGGGGCAATTAGCGGGTAGGAACACCGGGGAGCTGTTTTTT
.	TRBD2	TRBV27	TRBJ2-7	CASSTSGASYEQYF	TGTGCCAGCAGCACTAGCGGGGCCTCCTACGAGCAGTACTTC
.	.	TRBV27	TRBJ2-7	CASSLGGSSGLYF	TGTGCCAGCAGTTTAGGAGGCTCGTCGGGCCTGTACTTC
few	.	TRBV19	TRBJ2-3	CASSIALSTDTQYF	TGTGCCAGTAGTATAGCGCTGAGCACAGATACGCAGTATTTT
few	.	TRBV29-1	TRBJ2-7	CSATPGQPYEQYF	TGCAGCGCTACTCCGGGACAACCCTACGAGCAGTACTTC
.	.	TRBV4-1	TRBJ2-7	CASSQDGEQYF	TGTGCCAGCAGCCAAGACGGCGAGCAGTACTTC
.	TRBD1	TRBV5-1	TRBJ2-7	CASSLTGGTYEQYF	TGCGCCAGCAGCCTGACAGGGGGAACCTACGAGCAGTACTTC
few	.	TRBV2	TRBJ2-7	CASRVSYEQYF	TGTGCCAGCAGGGTTTCCTACGAGCAGTACTTC
few	.	TRBV2	TRBJ2-7	CASKISTASYEQYF	TGTGCCAGCAAAATCTCCACAGCCTCCTACGAGCAGTACTTC
.	.	TRBV4-3	TRBJ1-5	CASSPDLYSNQPQHF	TGCGCCAGCAGCCCGGACTTATATAGCAATCAGCCCCAGCATTTT
.	TRBD2	TRBV15	TRBJ2-7	CATSRASGRGAYEQYF	TGTGCCACCAGCAGAGCTAGCGGGAGAGGCGCCTACGAGCAGTACTTC
.	.	TRBV7-3	TRBJ2-5	CASTLFGGRGETQYF	TGTGCCAGCACCCTCTTCGGGGGACGTGGGGAGACCCAGTACTTC
.	.	TRBV9	TRBJ1-4	CASSVGTSNEKLFF	TGTGCCAGCAGCGTAGGAACTTCCAATGAAAAACTGTTTTTT
.	.	TRBV7-9	TRBJ1-1	CASSAWSGTEAFF	TGTGCCAGCAGCGCCTGGTCCGGGACTGAAGCTTTCTTT
.	TRBD2	TRBV5-1	TRBJ2-1	CASSLVASGSVDEQFF	TGCGCCAGCAGCTTGGTGGCTAGCGGGAGCGTGGATGAGCAGTTCTTC
few	.	TRBV7-9	TRBJ2-2	CASSAGAGELFF	TGTGCCAGCAGCGCCGGGGCCGGGGAGCTGTTTTTT
.	TRBD1	TRBV23-1	TRBJ2-6	CASRDRVTGANVLTF	TGCGCCAGCAGGGACAGGGTGACTGGGGCCAACGTCCTGACTTTC
few	.	TRBV7-9	TRBJ2-7	CASSHLGQDYEQYF	TGTGCCAGCAGCCATCTGGGACAAGACTACGAGCAGTACTTC
.	.	TRBV28	TRBJ2-7	CASSTPLDSFYEQYF	TGTGCCAGCAGTACGCCCCTGGACAGTTTCTACGAGCAGTACTTC
.	.	TRBV4-1	TRBJ2-1	CASSLDPSSYNEQFF	TGCGCCAGCAGCCTCGACCCGAGCTCCTACAATGAGCAGTTCTTC
.	.	TRBV6-5	TRBJ1-1	CASSYRGLNTEAFF	TGTGCCAGCAGTTACAGAGGGCTAAACACTGAAGCTTTCTTT
once	.	TRBV27	TRBJ1-5	CASRPRGEDQPQHF	TGTGCCAGCAGGCCTAGGGGAGAGGATCAGCCCCAGCATTTT
.	.	TRBV27	TRBJ1-2	CASSFRGDGYTF	TGTGCCAGCAGTTTCCGGGGGGATGGCTACACCTTC
.	.	TRBV29-1	TRBJ2-7	CSVLVVGYEQYF	TGCAGCGTCCTGGTCGTAGGGTACGAGCAGTACTTC
.	.	TRBV13	TRBJ2-3	CASSFSGQDDTQYF	TGTGCCAGCAGCTTTTCGGGGCAGGATGATACGCAGTATTTT
.	.	TRBV6-1	TRBJ2-7	CASSEFLGAGYEQYF	TGTGCCAGCAGTGAATTCTTGGGGGCTGGCTACGAGCAGTACTTC
few	.	TRBV29-1	TRBJ2-5	CSVPRIQETQYF	TGCAGCGTCCCCAGGATCCAAGAGACCCAGTACTTC
few	TRBD2	TRBV4-1	TRBJ2-7	CASSQTFGGLRSYEQYF	TGCGCCAGCAGCCAAACCTTCGGGGGACTACGGTCCTACGAGCAGTACTTC
.	.	TRBV7-6	TRBJ2-1	CASSLRTGVQNEQFF	TGTGCCAGCAGCTTAAGGACGGGTGTACAGAATGAGCAGTTCTTC
.	TRBD2	TRBV11-2	TRBJ2-5	CASSLAPGGETQYF	TGTGCCAGCAGCTTAGCCCCGGGAGGGGAGACCCAGTACTTC
few	.	TRBV29-1	TRBJ2-5	CSVEDWTAEETQYF	TGCAGCGTTGAAGATTGGACAGCCGAGGAGACCCAGTACTTC
.	TRBD2	TRBV6-1	TRBJ2-7	CASSQAGGTYEQYF	TGTGCCAGCAGTCAAGCGGGAGGCACCTACGAGCAGTACTTC
.	TRBD1	TRBV29-1	TRBJ2-1	CSGGWTGLNEQFF	TGCAGCGGCGGTTGGACAGGACTGAATGAGCAGTTCTTC
.	.	TRBV27	TRBJ1-5	CATGPGRAQHF	TGTGCCACAGGACCAGGGAGGGCCCAGCATTTT
few	.	TRBV5-4	TRBJ2-7	CASSLPGGYEQYF	TGTGCCAGCAGCTTGCCCGGCGGTTACGAGCAGTACTTC
few	.	TRBV9	TRBJ2-7	CASSVDGQLYEQYF	TGTGCCAGCAGCGTAGACGGTCAGCTCTACGAGCAGTACTTC
.	TRBD1	TRBV30	TRBJ2-7	CAWSPTGLTYEQYF	TGTGCCTGGAGTCCGACAGGGCTTACCTACGAGCAGTACTTC
few	TRBD2	TRBV5-1	TRBJ2-1	CASSWTSVSSYNEQFF	TGCGCCAGCAGCTGGACTAGCGTTAGCTCCTACAATGAGCAGTTCTTC
few	.	TRBV7-9	TRBJ2-2	CASTDTGELFF	TGTGCCAGCACGGACACCGGGGAGCTGTTTTTT
.	TRBD1	TRBV7-2	TRBJ1-1	CASSLSGQGNTEAFF	TGTGCCAGCAGCCTCAGCGGACAGGGGAACACTGAAGCTTTCTTT
once	.	TRBV13	TRBJ2-7	CASSARQKVSYEQYF	TGTGCCAGCAGCGCTAGACAGAAGGTATCCTACGAGCAGTACTTC
many	TRBD2	TRBV4-1	TRBJ2-3	CASSRGLAGDTDTQYF	TGCGCCAGCAGCCGGGGACTAGCGGGAGACACAGATACGCAGTATTTT
.	.	TRBV9	TRBJ2-5	CASSVADGQETQYF	TGTGCCAGCAGCGTAGCGGACGGTCAAGAGACCCAGTACTTC
few	TRBD1	TRBV4-1	TRBJ2-7	CASSHKTGISYEQYF	TGCGCCAGCAGCCACAAGACAGGGATCTCCTACGAGCAGTACTTC
few	TRBD2	TRBV29-1	TRBJ2-1	CSVPPLASDEQFF	TGCAGCGTCCCGCCACTAGCGTCTGATGAGCAGTTCTTC